Below, one T cell receptor beta chain is given with its context. Its antigen is currently unknown. This sample was taken from a study of OX40 agonist ivuxolimab in advanced cancers. On cycle 4 day 1 and cycle 7 day 1, as well as at baseline, blood was sampled. This CDR3 is built from 15 residues. The V and J ends lost 6 bases and 6 bases, in that order; junction bases with no gene match: 12. CDR1 and CDR2 from the germline V gene are MNHEY and SVGAGI. The table came from immunoSEQ multiplex PCR; TCRdb's copy has only in-frame clones and leaves some out. The sample shows 55,000 to 65,000 clones, under 90% of them seen only once. Study observations and caveats: Low normalized T-cell clonal expansion was additionally recorded for some nonresponders.

Sequenced material: CD4+ or CD8+ T cells sorted from blood, taken in a trial of the OX40 agonist ivuxolimab. The V and J genes are TRBV6-5 and TRBJ2-7; 9 nucleotides align to TRBD1. This receptor was obtained from an adult with an advanced solid tumor such as melanoma, head and neck, liver or kidney cancer. The CDR3 protein is CASSRETGGHGEQYF. The CDR3, as DNA: TGTGCCAGCAGCAGGGAGACAGGGGGACACGGCGAGCAGTACTTC.